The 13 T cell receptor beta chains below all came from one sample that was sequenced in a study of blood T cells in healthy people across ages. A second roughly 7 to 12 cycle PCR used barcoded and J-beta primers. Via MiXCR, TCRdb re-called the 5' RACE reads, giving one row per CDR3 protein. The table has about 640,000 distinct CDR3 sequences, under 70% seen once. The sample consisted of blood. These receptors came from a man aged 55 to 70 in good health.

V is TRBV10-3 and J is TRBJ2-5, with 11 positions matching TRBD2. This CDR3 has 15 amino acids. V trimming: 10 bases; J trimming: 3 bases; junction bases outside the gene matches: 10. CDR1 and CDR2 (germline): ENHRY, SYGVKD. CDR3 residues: CATLTSGAPKETQYF. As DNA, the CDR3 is TGTGCCACCTTGACTAGCGGGGCGCCTAAAGAGACCCAGTACTTC.

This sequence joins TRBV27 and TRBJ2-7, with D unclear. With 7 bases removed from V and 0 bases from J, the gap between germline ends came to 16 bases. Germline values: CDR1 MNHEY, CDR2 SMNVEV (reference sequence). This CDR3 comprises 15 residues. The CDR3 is CASTPAGSNSYEQYF. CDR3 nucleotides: TGTGCCAGCACCCCAGCAGGTTCTAACTCCTACGAGCAGTACTTC.

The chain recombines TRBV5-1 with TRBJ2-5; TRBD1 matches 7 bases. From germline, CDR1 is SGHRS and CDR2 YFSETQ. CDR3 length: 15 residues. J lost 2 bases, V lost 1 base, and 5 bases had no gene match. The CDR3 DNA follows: TGCGCCAGCAGCTTGTCCGGGACAGTGCAAGAGACCCAGTACTTC. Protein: CASSLSGTVQETQYF.

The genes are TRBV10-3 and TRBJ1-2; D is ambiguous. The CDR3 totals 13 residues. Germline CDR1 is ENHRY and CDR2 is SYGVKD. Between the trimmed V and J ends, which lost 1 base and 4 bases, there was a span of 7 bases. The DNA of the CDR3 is TGTGCCATCAGTGAGTGGCTGGGCTATGGCTACACCTTC. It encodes CAISEWLGYGYTF.

CDR3 in DNA: TGCAGTGCCCAGACAGGGTGGTATGAAAAACTGTTTTTT. Translation: CSAQTGWYEKLFF. The genes are TRBV20-1 and TRBJ1-4; 7 bases map to TRBD1. Germline CDR1 reads DFQATT; CDR2 reads SNEGSKA (reference sequence). Germline trimming cut 6 bases from V and 6 bases from J; bases unmatched to any gene: 7. The CDR3 runs to 13 residues.

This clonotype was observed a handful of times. Here the CDR3 reads CSVPGAGEGEKLFF. The CDR3 nucleotides read TGCAGCGTCCCAGGGGCAGGGGAGGGTGAAAAACTGTTTTTT. The V call is TRBV29-1, the J call TRBJ1-4, with a possible D match to TRBD1 (6 bases). This CDR3 contains 14 residues. V lost 6 bases, J lost 7 bases, and 18 bases lay in between. CDR1 and CDR2 (germline): SQVTM, ANQGSEA.

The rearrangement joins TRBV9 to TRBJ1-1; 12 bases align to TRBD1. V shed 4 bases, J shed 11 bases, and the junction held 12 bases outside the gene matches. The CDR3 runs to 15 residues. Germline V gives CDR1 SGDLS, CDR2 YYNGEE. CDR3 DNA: TGTGCCAGCAGCCCCCGGGACAGGGGGCGCAGTCAGGCTTTCTTT. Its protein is CASSPRDRGRSQAFF.

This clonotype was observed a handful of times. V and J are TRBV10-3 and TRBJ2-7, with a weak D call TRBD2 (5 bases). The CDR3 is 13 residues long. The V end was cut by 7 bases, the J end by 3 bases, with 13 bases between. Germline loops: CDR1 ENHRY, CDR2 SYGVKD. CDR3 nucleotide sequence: TGTGCCATCACCGAACTAGACGGCTACGAGCAGTACTTC. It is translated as CAITELDGYEQYF.

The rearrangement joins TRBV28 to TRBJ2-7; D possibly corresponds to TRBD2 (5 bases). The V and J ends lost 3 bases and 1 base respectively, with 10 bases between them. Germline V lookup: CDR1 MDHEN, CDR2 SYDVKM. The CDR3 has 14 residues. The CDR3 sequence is CASSFERVSYEQYF. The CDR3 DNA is TGTGCCAGCAGTTTCGAGAGGGTTTCCTACGAGCAGTACTTC.

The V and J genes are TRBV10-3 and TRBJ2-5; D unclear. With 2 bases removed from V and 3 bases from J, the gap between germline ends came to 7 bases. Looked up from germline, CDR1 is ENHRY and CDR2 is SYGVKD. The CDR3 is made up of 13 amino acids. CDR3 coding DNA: TGTGCCATCAGTGAGGCAGGAGAAGAGACCCAGTACTTC. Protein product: CAISEAGEETQYF.

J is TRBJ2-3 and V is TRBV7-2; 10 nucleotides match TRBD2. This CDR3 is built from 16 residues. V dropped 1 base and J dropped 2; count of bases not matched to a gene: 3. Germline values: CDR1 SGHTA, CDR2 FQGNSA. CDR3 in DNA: TGTGCCAGCAGCTTAGGAGCGGGGGGGCCCACAGATACGCAGTATTTT. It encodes CASSLGAGGPTDTQYF. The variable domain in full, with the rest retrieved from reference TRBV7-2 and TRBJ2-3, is GAGVSQSPSNKVTEKGKDVELRCDPISGHTALYWYRQSLGQGLEFLIYFQGNSAPDKSGLPSDRFSAERTGGSVSTLTIQRTQQEDSAVYLCASSLGAGGPTDTQYFGPGTRLTVL.

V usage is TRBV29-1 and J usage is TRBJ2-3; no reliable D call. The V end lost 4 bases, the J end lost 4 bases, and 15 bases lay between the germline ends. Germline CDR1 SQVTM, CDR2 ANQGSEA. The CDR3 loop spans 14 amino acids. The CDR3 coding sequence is TGCAGCGTTGGAGCGACTGGGTTTGCAGATACGCAGTATTTT. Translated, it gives CSVGATGFADTQYF.

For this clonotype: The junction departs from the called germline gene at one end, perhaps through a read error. CDR3 DNA: TGTACCAGCAGCTTAGGCCTCCGCGGACAGGGGGAAGAGACCCAGTACTTC. It translates to CTSSLGLRGQGEETQYF. The chain links TRBV11-2 to TRBJ2-5, with 10 positions matching TRBD1. Germline V lookup: CDR1 SGHAT, CDR2 FQNNGV. This CDR3 is built from 17 residues. The full variable domain, rest sourced from reference TRBV11-2 and TRBJ2-5, is EAGVAQSPRYKIIEKRQSVAFWCNPISGHATLYWYQQILGQGPKLLIQFQNNGVVDDSQLPKDRFSAERLKGVDSTLKIQPAKLEDSAVYLCTSSLGLRGQGEETQYFGPGTRLLVL.